This T cell receptor (beta chain) stems from a study of cytomegalovirus exposure and HLA in healthy donors. About the research overall: Earlier, 110 million or so unique TCR beta sequences were recovered from about 179 million T cells by an analysis. The study's findings and limits: A missense DCLRE1C variant was associated with V- and J-gene trimming of TCR beta chains in a later analysis, and an independent cohort replicated the association. A later analysis by the authors found several of the most significant clusters apparently linked to common viral pathogens.

Concerning this clone itself: Its matching antigen is unknown.

PCR was performed using 60 Vbeta and 13 Jbeta primers. Produced via immunoSEQ multiplex PCR; TCRdb's table is partial and in-frame only. This table has some 150,000 clones, approximately 79% appearing once. The CDR3 runs to 13 residues. V was cut by 4 bases and J by 4 bases, with 10 bases left in between. CDR1 and CDR2 (germline): KGHSH, LQKENI. Sequencing was carried out using PBMCs. This chain uses TRBV18 with TRBJ1-1, with D tentatively TRBD1 (5 bases). The receptor was isolated from a male donor in good health and CMV-seronegative. The CDR3 DNA reads TGTGCCAGCTCACGGGGGGTAACCACTGAAGCTTTCTTT. Residues: CASSRGVTTEAFF. Full variable domain (remainder filled in from reference TRBV18 and TRBJ1-1): NAGVMQNPRHLVRRRGQEARLRCSPMKGHSHVYWYRQLPEEGLKFMVYLQKENIIDESGMPKERFSAEFPKEGPSILRIQQVVRGDSAAYFCASSRGVTTEAFFGQGTRLTVV.